Below, 7 T cell receptor beta chains from the same sample are listed, as sequenced in a study of blood T cell repertoires in COVID-19. This table comes from immunoSEQ multiplex PCR, and its TCRdb copy is limited to in-frame clones, with some not included. There are about 76,000 clones in the sample; around 83% occur only once, and roughly 27% lies in the top ten. Sequences were obtained from peripheral blood. These receptor sequences come from a human donor in a cohort sampled during active COVID-19.

Only one count was recorded for this clone. V gene TRBV4-1 combines with J gene TRBJ2-7, with a possible D match to TRBD2 (6 bases). The CDR3 is 15 residues long. The germline CDR1 and CDR2 sequences are MGHRA and YSYEKL. Trimming took off 2 bases at V and 3 bases at J, with 14 bases between the two ends. CDR3 nucleotide sequence: TGCGCCAGCAGCCAAATCACTAGCAGTCACTACGAGCAGTACTTC. Its translation: CASSQITSSHYEQYF.

The rearrangement links TRBV4-2 to TRBJ2-7, with TRBD2 matching over 10 bases. CDR3 length: 15 amino acids. The trim removed 3 bases at V and 2 bases at J, leaving 4 bases unmatched. Germline lookup yields CDR1 LGHNA and CDR2 YNFKEQ. In DNA, the CDR3 is TGTGCCAGCAGCCACCAACTAGCGGGGACCTACGAGCAGTACTTC. Translated, it gives CASSHQLAGTYEQYF.

The V call is TRBV18, the J call TRBJ2-5, with a weak D call TRBD1 (6 bases). This CDR3 is built from 15 residues. Germline assignment: CDR1 KGHSH and CDR2 LQKENI. V was cut by 7 bases and J by 1 base, with 16 bases left in between. CDR3 amino acids: CASYPRQAGQETQYF. The CDR3 DNA is TGTGCCAGCTATCCTAGACAGGCCGGCCAAGAGACCCAGTACTTC.

This clone was seen once. V is TRBV9 and J is TRBJ2-7; TRBD2 matches 10 bases. The CDR3 is 15 residues long. Looked up from germline, CDR1 is SGDLS and CDR2 is YYNGEE. Germline trimming cut 0 bases from V and 6 bases from J; bases unmatched to any gene: 6. The CDR3 DNA reads TGTGCCAGCAGCGTAGCGAGCGGGGGGGCCGGCGAGCAGTACTTC. As protein: CASSVASGGAGEQYF.

V gene TRBV5-1 combines with J gene TRBJ2-7; no definite D call. Trimming took off 3 bases at V and 5 bases at J, with 15 bases between the two ends. CDR3 length: 14 residues. Germline CDR1 is SGHRS and CDR2 is YFSETQ. The CDR3: CASSSGSWRNEQYF. The CDR3, as DNA: TGCGCCAGCAGCTCCGGGTCCTGGCGCAACGAGCAGTACTTC.

This chain links TRBV24-1 with TRBJ1-4; a possible D gene is TRBD1 (6 bases). This CDR3 has 14 amino acids. V was pared by 4 bases and J by 6 bases, with 11 bases between. Germline CDR1 reads KGHDR; CDR2 reads SFDVKD. CDR3 nucleotide sequence: TGTGCCACCAGTGACACCTCAGGGGATGAAAAACTGTTTTTT. Amino acids: CATSDTSGDEKLFF.

The chain recombines TRBV19 with TRBJ1-4, with a possible D match to TRBD1 (6 bases). This CDR3 spans 13 amino acids. Trimming stripped 5 bases from V and 7 bases from J, with 11 bases between. Looked up from germline, CDR1 is LNHDA and CDR2 is SQIVND (reference sequence). The CDR3: CASSPAGAEKLFF. CDR3 DNA: TGTGCCAGTAGTCCGGCAGGGGCTGAAAAACTGTTTTTT.